This entry describes one TCR beta chain. The CDR3 spans 11 residues. Germline V lookup: CDR1 KGHDR, CDR2 SFDVKD. V was cut by 9 bases and J by 5 bases, with 9 bases left in between. The data originate from a study of blood T cells in healthy people across ages. Primers used in a second PCR of about 7 to 11 cycles were a sample-barcoded 5' primer and a J-beta primer mix. Every single cDNA molecule received a tag from a template-switch adaptor with 12 random nucleotides. TCRdb independently ran MiXCR on the 5' RACE reads; one entry per CDR3 protein. The data show about 1 million distinct CDR3 sequences, with 35% to 50% seen just once and under 20% held by the top ten.

Sequencing input: blood. The V call is TRBV24-1, the J call TRBJ2-5; the D gene is possibly TRBD2 (6 bases). The receptor's source is a woman aged 60-75 years in good health. As DNA, the CDR3 is TGTGCCACCGGACGGGAGGAGACCCAGTACTTC. It codes for CATGREETQYF.